These 3 T cell receptor beta chains were sequenced from one sample in a study of CD8 T cells in ankylosing spondylitis. The study's findings and limits: Ankylosing spondylitis blood seemed to carry a telltale TCR beta motif made of about 8 highly homologous variants.

One entry per CDR3 protein results from TCRdb running MiXCR on the 5' RACE reads. The table has roughly 440,000 distinct CDR3 sequences, 17% seen once. No antigen is known for these receptors. The sequenced sample was blood, either unsorted or a sorted T cell fraction (not recorded which). The receptors were gathered from a male donor with ankylosing spondylitis.

This clonotype showed up many times. The V and J genes are TRBV12-3 or TRBV12-4 and TRBJ1-1; D is uncertain. The ends were cut back, 0 bases at V and 0 bases at J, with 2 bases in the middle. The CDR3 sequence is 13 residues long. The CDR3 spells CASSLAVNTEAFF. The CDR3 nucleotides are TGTGCCAGCAGTTTAGCCGTGAACACTGAAGCTTTCTTT.

The chain combines TRBV24-1 with TRBJ2-3; tentatively, D is TRBD1 (6 bases). The V gene lost 7 bases and the J gene lost 1 base, with 17 bases spanning the gap. This CDR3 is built from 16 residues. Germline assignment: CDR1 KGHDR and CDR2 SFDVKD. Written as DNA, the CDR3 is TGTGCCACCAGCGCCCGGGACACTTTAGGCACAGATACGCAGTATTTT. Translating it yields CATSARDTLGTDTQYF.

This clonotype turned up a few times. The V and J genes are TRBV2 and TRBJ2-7, with TRBD1 matching over 7 bases. Losses at the gene ends were 3 bases for V and 2 bases for J; bases not matched to a gene: 7. From germline, CDR1 is SNHLY and CDR2 FYNNEI. There are 15 residues in the CDR3. CDR3 nucleotides: TGTGCCAGCAGTGATTGGGGCAGGGGGACCTACGAGCAGTACTTC. Translating it yields CASSDWGRGTYEQYF.